A single sample is the source of the 4 T cell receptor beta chains below, sequenced in a study of shared clonotypes between healthy human individuals. Generated by immunoSEQ multiplex PCR, the TCRdb table keeps only in-frame clones and is missing some. The sample contains 900,000 to 1,200,000 clones, 75% to 85% of which appear only once. The sample consisted of memory CD4+ T cells from PBMCs. The subset was: CD45RA-negative fraction. These receptors were collected from a man aged 18 to 35 in good health. Some clones in this sample may be carry-over from other donors' samples.

The CDR3 loop is CASQTGASYNEQFF. In DNA form, the CDR3 reads TGTGCCAGCCAGACAGGGGCGTCCTACAATGAGCAGTTCTTC. V and J are TRBV27 and TRBJ2-1; 8 positions agree with TRBD1. J lost 1 base, V lost 8 bases, and 4 bases had no gene match. The germline V gene encodes CDR1 MNHEY and CDR2 SMNVEV (reference sequence). The CDR3 spans 14 residues.

This clone appeared a single time. The chain joins TRBV5-4 to TRBJ1-5; weak D call: TRBD1 (6 bases). CDR1 and CDR2 from the germline V gene are SGHNT and YYREEE (reference sequence). The CDR3 consists of 14 residues. Trimming shortened V by 2 bases and J by 8 bases, and 14 bases separated the two germline ends. Written as DNA, the CDR3 is TGTGCCAGCAGCTTTTGGGCAGGGGATGAGCCCCAGCATTTT. The encoded protein is CASSFWAGDEPQHF.

Written as DNA, the CDR3 is TGTGCCAGCAGTTATGTGGTGAGCTCCTACGAGCAGTACTTC. It translates to CASSYVVSSYEQYF. The chain combines TRBV6-6 with TRBJ2-7; D is uncertain. Per germline, CDR1 MNHNY and CDR2 SVGAGI (reference sequence). Trimming took 3 bases from V and 0 from J, leaving 9 bases between them. The CDR3 extends over 14 amino acids.

The V and J genes are TRBV7-2 and TRBJ1-2; D is unresolved. Trimming pared 1 base from V and 1 base from J, leaving 10 bases between. The CDR3 loop spans 15 amino acids. CDR1 and CDR2 from the germline V gene are SGHTA and FQGNSA. The CDR3 DNA sequence: TGTGCCAGCAGCTTAGAATGGCAGAGTAACTATGGCTACACCTTC. This encodes CASSLEWQSNYGYTF.